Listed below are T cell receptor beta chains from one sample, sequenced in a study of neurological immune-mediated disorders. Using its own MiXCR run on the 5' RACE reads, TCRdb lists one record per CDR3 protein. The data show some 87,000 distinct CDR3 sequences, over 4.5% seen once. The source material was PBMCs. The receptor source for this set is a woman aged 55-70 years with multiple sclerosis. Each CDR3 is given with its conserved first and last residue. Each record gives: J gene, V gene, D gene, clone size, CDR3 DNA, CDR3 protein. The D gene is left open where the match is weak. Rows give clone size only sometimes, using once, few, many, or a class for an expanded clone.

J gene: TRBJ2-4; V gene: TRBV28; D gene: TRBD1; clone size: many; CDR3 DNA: TGTGCCAGCAGTGTAGCTTCCGGGACAGGGGGCGTTAGAAACATTCAGTACTTC; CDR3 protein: CASSVASGTGGVRNIQYF
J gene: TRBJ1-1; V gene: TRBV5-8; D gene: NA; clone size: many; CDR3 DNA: TGTGCCAGCAGCTTGCTTCGACAGCTGAACACTGAAGCTTTCTTT; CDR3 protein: CASSLLRQLNTEAFF
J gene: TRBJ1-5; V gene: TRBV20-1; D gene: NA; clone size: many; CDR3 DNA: TGCAGTGCTAGACAACCCAAAGGGGGACCCTCGAGTCAGCCCCAGCATTTT; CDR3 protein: CSARQPKGGPSSQPQHF
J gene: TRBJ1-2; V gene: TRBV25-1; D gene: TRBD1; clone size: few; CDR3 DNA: TGTGCCAGCGGTACCCGGGACAGCTATGGCTACACCTTC; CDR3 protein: CASGTRDSYGYTF
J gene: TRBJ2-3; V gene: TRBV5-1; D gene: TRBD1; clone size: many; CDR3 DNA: TGCGCCAGCACCCGACAGGGGGCAGGAGATACGCAGTATTTT; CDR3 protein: CASTRQGAGDTQYF
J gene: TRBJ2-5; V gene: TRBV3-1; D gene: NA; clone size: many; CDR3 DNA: TGTGCCAGCAGCCAATCATCGGGGCAAGAGACCCAGTACTTC; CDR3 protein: CASSQSSGQETQYF
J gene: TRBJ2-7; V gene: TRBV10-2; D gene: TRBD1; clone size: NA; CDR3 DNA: TGCGCCAGCACGGGGCAGGGGGACGTCAACGAGCAGTACTTC; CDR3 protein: CASTGQGDVNEQYF
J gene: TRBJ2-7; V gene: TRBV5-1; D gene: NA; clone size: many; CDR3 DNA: TGCGCCAGCAGCTTCAGGGCAGAAGACGAGCAGTACTTC; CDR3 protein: CASSFRAEDEQYF
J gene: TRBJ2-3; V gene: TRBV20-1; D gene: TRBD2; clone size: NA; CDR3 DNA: TGCAGTGCATCGGGACTAGCGTCTAGCACAGATACGCAGTATTTT; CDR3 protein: CSASGLASSTDTQYF
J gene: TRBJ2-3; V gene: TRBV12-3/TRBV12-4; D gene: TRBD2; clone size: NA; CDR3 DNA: TGTGCCAGCAGCGACCACGGGGGGGGGGATACGCAGTATTTT; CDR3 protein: CASSDHGGGDTQYF
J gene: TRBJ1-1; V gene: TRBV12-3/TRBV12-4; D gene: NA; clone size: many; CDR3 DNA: TGTGCCAGCAAGAGGGGTGAGGGGAACACTGAAGCTTTCTTT; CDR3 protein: CASKRGEGNTEAFF
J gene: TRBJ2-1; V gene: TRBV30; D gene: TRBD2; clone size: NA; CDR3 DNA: TGTGCCTGGACACCTGGACTAGCGGGGATCAACAATGAGCAGTTCTTC; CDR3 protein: CAWTPGLAGINNEQFF
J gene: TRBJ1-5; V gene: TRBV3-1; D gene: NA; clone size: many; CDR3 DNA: TGTGCCAGCAGCCAAGGGATGGGCCAGATGAATCAGCCCCAGCATTTT; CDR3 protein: CASSQGMGQMNQPQHF
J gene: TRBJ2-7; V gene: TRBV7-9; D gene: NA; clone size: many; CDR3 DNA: TGTGCCAGCAGCGTGAAGGACGAGCAGTACTTC; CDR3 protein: CASSVKDEQYF
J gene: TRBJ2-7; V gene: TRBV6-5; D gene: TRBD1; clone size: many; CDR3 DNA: TGTGCCAGCACCTCGACAGGGAACTACGAGCAGTACTTC; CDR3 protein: CASTSTGNYEQYF
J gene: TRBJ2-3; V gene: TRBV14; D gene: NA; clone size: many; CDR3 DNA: TGTGCCAGCAGCCAAGATGTCAGGGGTACAGATACGCAGTATTTT; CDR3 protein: CASSQDVRGTDTQYF
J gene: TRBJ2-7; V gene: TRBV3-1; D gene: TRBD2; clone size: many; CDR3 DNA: TGTGCCAGCAGCGTCCGGACTAGCGGGAGCTCCTACGAGCAGTACTTC; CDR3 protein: CASSVRTSGSSYEQYF
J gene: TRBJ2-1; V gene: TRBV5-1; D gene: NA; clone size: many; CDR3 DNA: TGCGCCAGCAGCTTGGCGTCTCCGGGACCCGCGGGGCATGAGCAGTTCTTC; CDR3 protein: CASSLASPGPAGHEQFF
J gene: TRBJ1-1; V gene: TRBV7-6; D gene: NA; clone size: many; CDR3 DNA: TGTGCCAGCAGCTTAGGTGGGGGCACTGAAGCTTTCTTT; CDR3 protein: CASSLGGGTEAFF
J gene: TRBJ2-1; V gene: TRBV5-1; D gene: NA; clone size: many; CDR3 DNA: TGCGCCAGCACAGTACCGACAGTCTACAATGAGCAGTTCTTC; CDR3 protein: CASTVPTVYNEQFF
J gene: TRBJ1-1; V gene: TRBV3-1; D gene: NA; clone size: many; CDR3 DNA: TGTGCCAGCAGCTGGGACGGGAACACTGAAGCTTTCTTT; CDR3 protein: CASSWDGNTEAFF
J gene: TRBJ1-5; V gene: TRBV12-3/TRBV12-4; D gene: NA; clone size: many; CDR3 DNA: TGTGCCAGCAGTCCTCGGACAAACGTTAATCAGCCCCAGCATTTT; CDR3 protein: CASSPRTNVNQPQHF
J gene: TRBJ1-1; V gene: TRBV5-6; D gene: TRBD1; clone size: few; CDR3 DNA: TGTGCCAGCAGCTTGAAGCAGCAGGGGGCCGTTATGAACACTGAAGCTTTCTTT; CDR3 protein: CASSLKQQGAVMNTEAFF
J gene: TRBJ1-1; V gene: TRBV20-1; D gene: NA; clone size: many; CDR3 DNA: TGCAGTGCCCCTCGCGACATGCGGAACACTGAAGCTTTCTTT; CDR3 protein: CSAPRDMRNTEAFF
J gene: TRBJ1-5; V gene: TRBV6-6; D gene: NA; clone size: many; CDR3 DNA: TGTGCCAGCAGCCGACAGGAACACTCGCCCCAGCATTTT; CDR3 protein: CASSRQEHSPQHF
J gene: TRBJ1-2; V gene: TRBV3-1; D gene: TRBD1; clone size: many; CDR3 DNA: TGTGCCAGCAGCCAATTTGGGGGGACAGAGAATGGCTACACCTTC; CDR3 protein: CASSQFGGTENGYTF
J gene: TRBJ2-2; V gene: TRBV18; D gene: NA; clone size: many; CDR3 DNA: TGTGCCAGCCACAAAAGTAGCACCGGGGAGCTGTTTTTT; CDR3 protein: CASHKSSTGELFF
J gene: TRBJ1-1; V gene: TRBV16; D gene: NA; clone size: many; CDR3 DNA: TGTGCCAGCAGCCAAACAGGGTTTGCTGAAGCTTTCTTT; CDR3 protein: CASSQTGFAEAFF
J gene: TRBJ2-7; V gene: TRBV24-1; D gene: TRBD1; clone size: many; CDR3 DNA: TGTGCCACCTCGAAAGGGACAGGAGGGGCCTACGAGCAGTACTTC; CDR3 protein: CATSKGTGGAYEQYF
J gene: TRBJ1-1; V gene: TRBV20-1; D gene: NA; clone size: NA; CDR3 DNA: TGCAGTGCCATGATTGGTCCAGTTCCCGAAGCTTTCTTT; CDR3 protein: CSAMIGPVPEAFF
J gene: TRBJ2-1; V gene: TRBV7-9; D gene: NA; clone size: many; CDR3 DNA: TGTGCCAGCAGCTTAGCGGCAGGGAGGTCACGGGAGCAGTTCTTC; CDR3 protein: CASSLAAGRSREQFF
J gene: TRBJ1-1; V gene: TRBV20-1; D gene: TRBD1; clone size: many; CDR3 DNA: TGCAGTGCTAGAGATCTCCCGGGGGACAGGAACACTGAAGCTTTCTTT; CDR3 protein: CSARDLPGDRNTEAFF
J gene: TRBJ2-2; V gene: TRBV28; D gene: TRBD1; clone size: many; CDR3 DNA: TGTGCCAGCAGTTCACCGGGACAGGGGAGGTCCACCGGGGAGCTGTTTTTT; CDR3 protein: CASSSPGQGRSTGELFF
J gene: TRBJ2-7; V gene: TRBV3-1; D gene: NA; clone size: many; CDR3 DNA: TGTGCCAGCAGCCTAGAAGTCTCCTACGAGCAGTACTTC; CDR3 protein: CASSLEVSYEQYF
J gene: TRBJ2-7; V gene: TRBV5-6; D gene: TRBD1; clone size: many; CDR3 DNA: TGTGCCAGCAGCTGGGACAGGGGGCTGTACGAGCAGTACTTC; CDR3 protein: CASSWDRGLYEQYF
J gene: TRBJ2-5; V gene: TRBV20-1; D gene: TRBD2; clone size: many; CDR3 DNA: TGCAGTGCTAGAGAGGGGGGGGACGTAAAAGAGACCCAGTACTTC; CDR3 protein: CSAREGGDVKETQYF
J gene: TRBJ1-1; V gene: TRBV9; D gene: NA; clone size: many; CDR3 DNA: TGTGCCAGCAGCGCCACAGGTACCCTGAACACTGAAGCTTTCTTT; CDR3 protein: CASSATGTLNTEAFF
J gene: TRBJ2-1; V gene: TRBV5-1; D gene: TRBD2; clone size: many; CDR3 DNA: TGCGCCAGCAGCTTGCAACCCGGGACTAACTCCTACAATGAGCAGTTCTTC; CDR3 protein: CASSLQPGTNSYNEQFF
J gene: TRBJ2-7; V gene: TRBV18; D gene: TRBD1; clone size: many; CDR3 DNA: TGTGCCAGCTCACCAAACAGGGGAAATTACGAGCAGTACTTC; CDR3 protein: CASSPNRGNYEQYF
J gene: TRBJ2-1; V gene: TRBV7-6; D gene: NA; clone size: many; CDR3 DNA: TGTGCCAGCAGCCCGAGGAGGCGGGGAGACAATGAGCAGTTCTTC; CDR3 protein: CASSPRRRGDNEQFF
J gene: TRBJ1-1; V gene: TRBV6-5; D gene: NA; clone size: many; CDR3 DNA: TGTGCCAGCAGTTACTTGAACATGAACACTGAAGCTTTCTTT; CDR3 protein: CASSYLNMNTEAFF
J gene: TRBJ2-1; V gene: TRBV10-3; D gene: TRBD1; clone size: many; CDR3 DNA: TGTGCCATCAGTGGACAGGGGGCCTACAATGAGCAGTTCTTC; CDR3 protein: CAISGQGAYNEQFF
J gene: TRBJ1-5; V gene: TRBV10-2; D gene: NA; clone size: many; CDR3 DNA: TGCGCCAGCAGTTCCAGCAATGGGCCCCAGCATTTT; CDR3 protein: CASSSSNGPQHF
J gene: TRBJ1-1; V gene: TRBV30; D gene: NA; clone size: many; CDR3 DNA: TGTGCCTGGAGGCAGGGCCTGAACACTGAAGCTTTCTTT; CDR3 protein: CAWRQGLNTEAFF
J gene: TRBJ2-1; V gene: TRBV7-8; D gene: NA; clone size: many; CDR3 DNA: TGTGCCAGCAGCGCAAACGCAGGGGCCTCCTACAATGAGCAGTTCTTC; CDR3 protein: CASSANAGASYNEQFF
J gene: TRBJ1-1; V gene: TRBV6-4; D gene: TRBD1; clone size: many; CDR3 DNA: TGTGCCAGCAGCCGGACAGGGACTATGAACACTGAAGCTTTCTTT; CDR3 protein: CASSRTGTMNTEAFF
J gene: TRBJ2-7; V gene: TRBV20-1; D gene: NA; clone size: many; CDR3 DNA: TGCAGTGCTAGACGACAGGTTTACGAGCAGTACTTC; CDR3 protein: CSARRQVYEQYF
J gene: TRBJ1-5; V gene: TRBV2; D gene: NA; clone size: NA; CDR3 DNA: TGTGCCAGCATGGGGGGCGGCAATCAGCCCCAGCATTTT; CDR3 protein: CASMGGGNQPQHF
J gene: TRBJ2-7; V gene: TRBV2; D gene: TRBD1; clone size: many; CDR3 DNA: TGTGCCAGCAAGAGGGACAGCTCCTACGAGCAGTACTTC; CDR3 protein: CASKRDSSYEQYF
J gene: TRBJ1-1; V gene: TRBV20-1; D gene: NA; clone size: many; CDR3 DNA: TGCAGTGCTAGAGTGGGGGGACCCAACACTGAAGCTTTCTTT; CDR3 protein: CSARVGGPNTEAFF
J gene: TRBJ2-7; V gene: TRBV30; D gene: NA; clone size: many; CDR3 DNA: TGTGCCTGCCTCATTTTAGCCCTCACCCCCTACGAGCAGTACTTC; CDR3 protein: CACLILALTPYEQYF
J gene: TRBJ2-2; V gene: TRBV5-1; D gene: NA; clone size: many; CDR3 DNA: TGCGCCAGCAGCACGTTGACAGCGAACACCGGGGAGCTGTTTTTT; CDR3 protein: CASSTLTANTGELFF
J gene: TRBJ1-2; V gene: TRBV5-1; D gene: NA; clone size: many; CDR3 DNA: TGCGCCAGCAGCACGACAGTCGGGGACTATGGCTACACCTTC; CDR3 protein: CASSTTVGDYGYTF
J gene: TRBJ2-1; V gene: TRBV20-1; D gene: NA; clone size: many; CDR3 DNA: TGCAGTGCTAGAGATCGTTTGGTCCACAATGAGCAGTTCTTC; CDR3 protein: CSARDRLVHNEQFF
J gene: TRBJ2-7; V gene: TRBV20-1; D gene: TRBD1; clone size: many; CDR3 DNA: TGCAGTGCTAGCAACCCGGGACAGGGGCCCTACGAGCAGTACTTC; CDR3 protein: CSASNPGQGPYEQYF
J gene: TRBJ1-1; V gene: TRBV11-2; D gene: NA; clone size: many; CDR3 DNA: TGTGCCAGCAGCTTAAGGGTAGGGGGTTACTCTGAAGCTTTCTTT; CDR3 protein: CASSLRVGGYSEAFF
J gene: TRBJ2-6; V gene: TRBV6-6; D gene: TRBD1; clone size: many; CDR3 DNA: TGTGCCAGCAGTCTGGGACAGTCTGGGGCCAACGTCCTGACTTTC; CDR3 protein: CASSLGQSGANVLTF
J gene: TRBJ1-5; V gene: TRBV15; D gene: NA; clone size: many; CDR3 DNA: TGTGCCACCAGCAGTCCGGGGATTGGGAATCAGCCCCAGCATTTT; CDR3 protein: CATSSPGIGNQPQHF
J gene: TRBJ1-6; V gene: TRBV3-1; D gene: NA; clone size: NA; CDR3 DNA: TGTGCCAGCAGCCAAACAGGGCGGCATTCACCCCTCCACTTT; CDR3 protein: CASSQTGRHSPLHF
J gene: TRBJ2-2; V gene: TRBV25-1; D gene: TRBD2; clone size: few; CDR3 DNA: TGTGCCAGCAGCCTCGGGGGGTCGGGCGGGGAGCTGTTTTTT; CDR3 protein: CASSLGGSGGELFF